This TCR beta chain was captured in a study of Graves' ophthalmopathy and Graves' hyperthyroidism. Study-wide results and limits: The model's ophthalmopathy progression predictions had approximately 71% sensitivity and roughly 72% specificity.

Patients were diagnosed from clinical symptoms, serum thyroxine, TRAb, thyroid ultrasound and orbital computed tomography. In germline, CDR1 is GTSNPN, CDR2 SVGIG (reference sequence). The CDR3 totals 14 residues. V lost 3 bases, J lost 7 bases, and 16 bases lay in between. Amplification from RNA transcripts yielded the TCR beta CDR3 regions. First-round RT-PCR used HTBI primers; second-round multiplex PCR followed. TCRdb called the multiplex PCR reads again in MiXCR, with one record for every CDR3 protein. The table has around 170,000 distinct CDR3 sequences, 37% seen once; the top ten hold roughly 5.8%. This clonotype was counted a few times. Its antigen is not known.

This TCR was recovered from a woman aged 40 to 50 with Graves' ophthalmopathy. The sequencing sample was made of peripheral blood. The rearrangement links TRBV30 to TRBJ1-5; the D gene is possibly TRBD1 (5 bases). The CDR3 nucleotides read TGTGCCTGGAGAGCTCAGGGACCGGGGCAGCCCCAGCATTTT. Its protein is CAWRAQGPGQPQHF.